These 3 T cell receptor beta chains were all obtained from the same sample, sequenced in a study of regulatory T cells in long-lasting Graves disease. The time point was: newly diagnosed GD, antithyroid drugs for less than 3 months. PBMC RNA served as the TCR library source. Arm-PCR of CDR3 regions with iRepertoire HTBI primers generated TCR beta libraries. MiXCR was run by TCRdb on the multiplex PCR reads, yielding one entry per CDR3 protein. The profile covers approximately 400,000 distinct CDR3 sequences, with about 16% appearing a single time and over 15% taken by the ten largest. This sample also belongs to another study, concerning T cells in Graves' hyperthyroidism and ophthalmopathy.

The sequenced sample was peripheral blood mononuclear cells (PBMCs), obtained at new diagnosis, from a patient treated with antithyroid drugs. The receptors were gathered from a young woman with Graves disease.

In its sample, this clonotype was seen many times. V gene TRBV3-1 combines with J gene TRBJ2-1, with D hard to call. Trimming cost V 1 base and J 15 bases, with 7 bases left between them. The CDR3 contains 10 residues. Germline V gene data show CDR1 as LGHDT and CDR2 as YNNKEL (reference sequence). The CDR3 sequence is CASSQARLFF. In DNA, the CDR3 is TGTGCCAGCAGCCAAGCTAGGCTGTTCTTC.

This clonotype appeared many times. The rearrangement links TRBV18 to TRBJ1-5; D ambiguous. Germline assignment: CDR1 KGHSH and CDR2 LQKENI. The CDR3 sequence is 15 residues long. Deletions cut 8 bases from V and 1 base from J, with 15 bases between. CDR3 region: CASRPERVSNQPQHF. The CDR3 DNA is TGTGCCAGCCGGCCGGAGAGGGTGAGCAATCAGCCCCAGCATTTT.

The rearrangement joins TRBV19 to TRBJ1-6; TRBD1 is a possible D gene (5 bases). V gave up 6 bases and J gave up 7 bases, with 13 bases separating them. CDR1 and CDR2 (germline): LNHDA, SQIVND (reference sequence). This CDR3 region has 14 residues. The CDR3 DNA sequence: TGTGCCAGTAGAACCGACGGGGACAATTCACCCCTCCACTTT. It yields the protein CASRTDGDNSPLHF. The full variable domain, in which reference TRBV19 and TRBJ1-6 provide the parts outside the CDR3, is DGGITQSPKYLFRKEGQNVTLSCEQNLNHDAMYWYRQDPGQGLRLIYYSQIVNDFQKGDIAEGYSVSREKKESFPLTVTSAQKNPTAFYLCASRTDGDNSPLHFGNGTRLTVT.